The 3 T cell receptor beta chains below come from one sample, sequenced in a study of cytomegalovirus exposure and HLA in healthy donors. Sequenced by immunoSEQ multiplex PCR; TCRdb stores in-frame clones only, minus some. The sample has 150,000 or so clones; 90% are singletons. Sequencing was performed on PBMCs. These receptors all come from a woman between 25 and 40 years old in good health and CMV-seropositive.

Here the CDR3 reads CASSLGGSISYEQYF. The CDR3 nucleotides read TGTGCCAGCAGTTTGGGCGGGAGTATTAGTTACGAGCAGTACTTC. This chain joins TRBV28 and TRBJ2-7; 7 positions agree with TRBD2. V dropped 3 bases and J dropped 4; count of bases not matched to a gene: 9. The CDR3 has 15 residues. Germline loops: CDR1 MDHEN, CDR2 SYDVKM.

The rearrangement links TRBV2 to TRBJ2-7; D is possibly TRBD2 (6 bases). V was cut by 6 bases and J by 5 bases, with 17 bases left in between. The CDR3 contains 14 residues. Per the germline V gene, CDR1 is SNHLY and CDR2 is FYNNEI. This CDR3 is CASSITTGADEQYF. The CDR3 bases are TGTGCCAGCAGCATCACGACGGGAGCGGACGAGCAGTACTTC.

The chain links TRBV11-2 to TRBJ1-1; D gene unclear. This CDR3 has 16 amino acids. V lost 5 bases to trimming and J lost 8 bases, with 24 bases between them. CDR1 is SGHAT and CDR2 is FQNNGV in the germline V gene. The CDR3 sequence: CASSRTTQDREVEAFF. The DNA for the CDR3 is TGTGCCAGCAGCCGTACCACCCAGGACCGGGAAGTAGAAGCTTTCTTT.